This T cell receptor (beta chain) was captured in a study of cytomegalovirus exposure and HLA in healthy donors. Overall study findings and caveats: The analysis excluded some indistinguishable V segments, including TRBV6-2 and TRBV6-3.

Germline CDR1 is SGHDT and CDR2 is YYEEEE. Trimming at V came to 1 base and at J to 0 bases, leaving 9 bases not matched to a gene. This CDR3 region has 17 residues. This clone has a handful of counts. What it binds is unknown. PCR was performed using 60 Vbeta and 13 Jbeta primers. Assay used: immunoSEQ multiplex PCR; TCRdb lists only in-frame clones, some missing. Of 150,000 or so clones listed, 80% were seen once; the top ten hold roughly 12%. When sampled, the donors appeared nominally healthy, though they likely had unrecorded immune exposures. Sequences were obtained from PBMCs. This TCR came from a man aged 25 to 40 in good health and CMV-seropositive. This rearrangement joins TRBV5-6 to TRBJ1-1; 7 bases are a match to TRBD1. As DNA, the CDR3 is TGTGCCAGCAGCTTGTGGAAGGGGGCGTACATGAACACTGAAGCTTTCTTT. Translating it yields CASSLWKGAYMNTEAFF.